This T cell receptor beta chain was sequenced for a study of beta chain features in type 1 diabetes. The investigators reverse transcribed all of the isolated RNA, so they sequenced expressed TCRB transcripts. The average output of naive, central memory and regulatory T cell samples was about 3.57 million reads. Some clones are missing from TCRdb's copy, which holds only in-frame ones; the method was immunoSEQ multiplex PCR. The sample consists of 140,000 or so clones, 10% of them appearing once. The authors took one heparinised blood draw, averaging approximately 0.12 L, from each donor. Sorting of CD4+ naive, central memory, regulatory and stem cell-like memory cells was performed via CD45RO/CCR7/CD25/CD127/CD95/CD27. Every sorted population was more than 98% pure. This CDR3 spans 15 amino acids. V trimming: 8 bases; J trimming: 1 base; junction bases outside the gene matches: 6. The germline V gene has CDR1 WSHSY and CDR2 SAAADI.

This clone came up a few times. The J gene is TRBJ2-5, the V gene TRBV10-2; 11 positions match TRBD2. Specimen: naive CD4+ T cells from blood. This receptor was taken from a man aged 18 to 30 in good health. This CDR3 is CASRTSGGSQETQYF. CDR3 coding DNA: TGCGCCAGCCGTACTAGCGGGGGATCCCAAGAGACCCAGTACTTC.